This T cell receptor beta chain stems from a study of T cell repertoires in cytomegalovirus infection. MiXCR, applied by TCRdb to the reads, yields one record per CDR3 protein. There are 570,000 or so distinct CDR3 sequences in the sample; roughly 42% occur only once, and about 48% lies in the top ten. Of note for this clonotype: The target antigen is unknown.

The study's findings and limits: CMV-specific TCR beta clonotypes restricted by HLA-C were the ones dominating the ex vivo response.

The CDR3 extends over 14 amino acids. Trimming stripped 2 bases from V and 3 bases from J, with 8 bases between. Germline V gives CDR1 SEHNR, CDR2 FQNEAQ (reference sequence). The TCR sequence derives from a human donor in good health (CMV status not recorded). Some clones in this sample may be carry-over from other donors' samples. Sequencing was performed on cultured PBMCs, taken from culture after CMV antigen stimulation. The genes are TRBV7-9 and TRBJ2-1; D gene uncertain. The CDR3 bases are TGTGCCAGCAGCTTACTGTCCCACTACAATGAGCAGTTCTTC. Protein: CASSLLSHYNEQFF.